The 19 T cell receptor beta chains presented below share a single source sample, sequenced in a study of technical replicates of blood from a handful of donors. The table came from immunoSEQ multiplex PCR; TCRdb's copy has only in-frame clones and leaves some out. Of roughly 65,000 clones listed, over 75% are singletons. The source material was PBMCs. These receptors all stem from a human donor in good health. Some clones in this sample may be carry-over from other donors' samples.

J is TRBJ1-2 and V is TRBV15; 8 nucleotides align to TRBD1. Germline CDR1 LNHNV, CDR2 YYDKDF (reference sequence). The CDR3 length is 18 residues. With V trimmed by 0 bases and J by 8 bases, 17 bases remained unmatched. In nucleotides, the CDR3 is TGTGCCACCAGCAGAGATATGTACGTAGAGAGGGCAGGGGGCGGCTACACCTTC. The encoded protein is CATSRDMYVERAGGGYTF.

V usage is TRBV19 and J usage is TRBJ1-1, with 10 bases matching TRBD1. CDR1 LNHDA and CDR2 SQIVND come from the germline V gene (reference sequence). V shed 5 bases, J shed 4 bases, and the junction held 7 bases outside the gene matches. The CDR3 totals 15 residues. The CDR3 nucleotides are TGTGCCAGTAGTTTCGGACAGGGGGGAACCACTGAAGCTTTCTTT. Translated: CASSFGQGGTTEAFF.

This clone appeared a single time. The chain links TRBV11-2 to TRBJ2-3; a weak D match, TRBD2 (5 bases). Germline values: CDR1 SGHAT, CDR2 FQNNGV. CDR3 length: 16 residues. Trimming left V 0 bases short and J 8 bases short, with 18 bases between. The CDR3 DNA sequence: TGTGCCAGCAGCTTAGATCCAGGCGGTGGACTCGCTACGCAGTATTTT. It encodes CASSLDPGGGLATQYF.

The CDR3 protein is CASSWMITDGQDTGELFF. CDR3 nucleotides: TGTGCCAGCAGCTGGATGATAACGGACGGACAGGACACCGGGGAGCTGTTTTTT. The chain employs TRBV5-6 and TRBJ2-2; 7 bases line up with TRBD1. The ends lost 3 bases at V and 3 bases at J; junction bases unmatched: 14. From germline, CDR1 is SGHDT and CDR2 YYEEEE. The CDR3 totals 18 residues.

This clone was counted once. V gene TRBV19 combines with J gene TRBJ2-3, with D possibly being TRBD2 (5 bases). The CDR3 has 18 residues. Looked up from germline, CDR1 is LNHDA and CDR2 is SQIVND (reference sequence). V shed 1 base and J shed 2 bases, with 19 bases lying between them. CDR3: CASSIGSGVKRVTDTQYF. The CDR3 bases are TGTGCCAGTAGTATAGGTTCCGGGGTCAAGAGGGTCACAGATACGCAGTATTTT.

The chain employs TRBV18 and TRBJ2-3, with a tentative D call TRBD2 (5 bases). The germline CDR1 and CDR2 sequences are KGHSH and LQKENI. The CDR3 is made up of 14 amino acids. Trimming left V 3 bases short and J 5 bases short, with 12 bases between. The CDR3 nucleotides read TGTGCCAGCTCACCGCGCCGGGATGAAGATACGCAGTATTTT. Translated, it gives CASSPRRDEDTQYF. Full variable domain (missing parts from reference TRBV18 and TRBJ2-3): NAGVMQNPRHLVRRRGQEARLRCSPMKGHSHVYWYRQLPEEGLKFMVYLQKENIIDESGMPKERFSAEFPKEGPSILRIQQVVRGDSAAYFCASSPRRDEDTQYFGPGTRLTVL.

The V and J genes are TRBV6-5 and TRBJ2-2; 7 positions match TRBD2. With 2 bases clipped from V and 1 base from J, the junction kept 4 bases outside the gene matches. This CDR3 spans 16 amino acids. Germline-derived CDR1 and CDR2 are MNHEY and SVGAGI. Here the CDR3 DNA reads TGTGCCAGCAGTTACGGGCTAGCGGTGAACACCGGGGAGCTGTTTTTT. Translating it yields CASSYGLAVNTGELFF.

The chain has TRBV6-6 and TRBJ2-7, with 7 bases fitting TRBD2. The CDR3 runs to 16 residues. Losses at the gene ends were 4 bases for V and 0 bases for J; bases not matched to a gene: 9. Germline CDR1 and CDR2: MNHNY and SVGAGI (reference sequence). The CDR3 DNA reads TGTGCCAGCAGTTCCCCAGCAGCGGGGAGCTCCTACGAGCAGTACTTC. The encoded protein is CASSSPAAGSSYEQYF.

The chain links TRBV18 to TRBJ1-1, with D possibly TRBD1 on 6 matching bases. V was shortened by 3 bases and J by 2 bases, with 10 bases between the two germline ends. The CDR3 has 14 amino acids. Germline values: CDR1 KGHSH, CDR2 LQKENI. CDR3 residues: CASSPTGFNTEAFF. The CDR3 nucleotides are TGTGCCAGCTCACCGACAGGTTTTAACACTGAAGCTTTCTTT.

The chain joins TRBV6-6 to TRBJ2-1; 10 positions match TRBD1. The V gene end was trimmed by 2 bases and the J gene end by 10 bases; junction bases not matched to a gene: 5. CDR3 length: 14 residues. Germline loops: CDR1 MNHNY, CDR2 SVGAGI (reference sequence). The CDR3 sequence: CASSYRQGAGEQFF. In nucleotides, the CDR3 is TGTGCCAGCAGTTACCGACAGGGGGCGGGGGAGCAGTTCTTC.

CDR3 nucleotides: TGTGCCAGCAGTGAAGCGGGGGGGTCTGGACCCTCCAAGCAGTTCTTC. Its translation: CASSEAGGSGPSKQFF. The chain carries TRBV6-1 and TRBJ2-1, with 7 positions matching TRBD2. Germline lookup yields CDR1 MNHNS and CDR2 SASEGT. The ends lost 0 bases at V and 11 bases at J; junction bases unmatched: 13. The CDR3 contains 16 residues.

This chain links TRBV4-1 with TRBJ1-4, with D possibly TRBD1 on 5 matching bases. In germline, CDR1 is MGHRA, CDR2 YSYEKL. The CDR3 consists of 17 residues. Trimming took 2 bases from V and 8 from J, leaving 21 bases between them. For the CDR3, the DNA is TGCGCCAGCAGCCAATCCCCAATGGGGGGAATTGGGGAAAAACTGTTTTTT. This gives the protein CASSQSPMGGIGEKLFF.

V usage is TRBV9 and J usage is TRBJ2-7, with D possibly being TRBD2 (7 bases). Trimming cost V 4 bases and J 1 base, with 15 bases left between them. CDR3 length: 15 residues. Per the germline V gene, CDR1 is SGDLS and CDR2 is YYNGEE. DNA of the CDR3: TGTGCCAGCAGCCGAGGGGGGGTCGGATCCTACGAGCAGTACTTC. This sequence encodes CASSRGGVGSYEQYF.

This sequence joins TRBV4-3 and TRBJ2-1, with D perhaps matching TRBD2 (6 bases). V was shortened by 3 bases and J by 7 bases, with 22 bases between the two germline ends. The CDR3 consists of 17 residues. CDR1 and CDR2 (germline): LGHNA, YSLEER. The CDR3 spells CASSQGTGTLQKNEQFF. CDR3 DNA: TGCGCCAGCAGCCAGGGGACCGGGACTCTCCAAAAGAATGAGCAGTTCTTC.

The chain links TRBV21-1 to TRBJ1-2. TRBV21-1 is given as a pseudogene. The CDR3 loop spans 14 amino acids. CDR3 protein: CASSKAAATIGYTF. The CDR3 DNA reads TGTGCCAGCAGCAAAGCGGCAGCCACTATTGGCTACACCTTC.

This clone was recorded many times. The rearrangement links TRBV7-2 to TRBJ1-5; D is uncertain. The germline V gene encodes CDR1 SGHTA and CDR2 FQGNSA. Deletions cut 4 bases from V and 1 base from J, with 11 bases between. The CDR3 covers 15 residues. CDR3 bases: TGTGCCAGCAGCTCGAGCGTGGAAAGCAATCAGCCCCAGCATTTT. Protein product: CASSSSVESNQPQHF.

CDR3 DNA: TGTGCCAGCAGCACCGTTGGAGGGTTTGCAGATACGCAGTATTTT. As protein: CASSTVGGFADTQYF. The chain uses TRBV21-1 and TRBJ2-3; the D call in the table, TRBD2, was not verified against the DNA. TRBV21-1 is listed as a pseudogene. This CDR3 has 15 residues.

The chain is built from TRBV19 and TRBJ2-5, with D unclear. Germline CDR1 LNHDA, CDR2 SQIVND (reference sequence). The length of the CDR3 is 12 residues. V gave up 4 bases and J gave up 6 bases, with 9 bases separating them. In DNA form, the CDR3 reads TGTGCCAGTAGTAATAGCTGGCAGACCCAGTACTTC. This gives the protein CASSNSWQTQYF.

This clone was recorded once. The chain employs TRBV9 and TRBJ2-7; TRBD2 is a possible D gene (7 bases). Germline CDR1 SGDLS, CDR2 YYNGEE. This CDR3 has 14 residues. Deletions cut 3 bases from V and 7 bases from J, with 17 bases between. Written as DNA, the CDR3 is TGTGCCAGCAGCGAGGGGGGGGCGGCAGAGGAGCAGTACTTC. It codes for CASSEGGAAEEQYF. The full variable domain, rest sourced from reference TRBV9 and TRBJ2-7, is DSGVTQTPKHLITATGQRVTLRCSPRSGDLSVYWYQQSLDQGLQFLIQYYNGEERAKGNILERFSAQQFPDLHSELNLSSLELGDSALYFCASSEGGAAEEQYFGPGTRLTVT.